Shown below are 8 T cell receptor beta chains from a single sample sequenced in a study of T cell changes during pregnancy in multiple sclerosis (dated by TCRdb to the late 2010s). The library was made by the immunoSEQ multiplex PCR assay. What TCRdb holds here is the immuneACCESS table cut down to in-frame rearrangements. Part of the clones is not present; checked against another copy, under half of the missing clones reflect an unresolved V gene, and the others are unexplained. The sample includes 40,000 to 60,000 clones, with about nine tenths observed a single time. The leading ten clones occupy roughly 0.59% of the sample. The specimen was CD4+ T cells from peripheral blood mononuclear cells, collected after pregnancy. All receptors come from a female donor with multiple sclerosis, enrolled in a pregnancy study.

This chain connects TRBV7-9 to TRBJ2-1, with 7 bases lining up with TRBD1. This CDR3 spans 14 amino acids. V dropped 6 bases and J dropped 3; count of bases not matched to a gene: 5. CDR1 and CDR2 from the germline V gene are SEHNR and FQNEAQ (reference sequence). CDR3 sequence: CASRYRGDYNEQFF. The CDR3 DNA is TGTGCCAGCAGGTACAGGGGCGACTACAATGAGCAGTTCTTC.

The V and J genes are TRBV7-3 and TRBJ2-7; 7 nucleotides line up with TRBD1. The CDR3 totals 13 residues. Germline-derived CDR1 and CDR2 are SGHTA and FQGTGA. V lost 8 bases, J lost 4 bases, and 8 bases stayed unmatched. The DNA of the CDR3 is TGTGCCAGCCTTCCCGGGACAGTATACGAGCAGTACTTC. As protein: CASLPGTVYEQYF.

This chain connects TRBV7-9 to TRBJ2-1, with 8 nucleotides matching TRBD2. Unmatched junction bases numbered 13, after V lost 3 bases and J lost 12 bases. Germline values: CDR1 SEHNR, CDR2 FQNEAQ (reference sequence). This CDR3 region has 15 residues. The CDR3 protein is CASSLSGTRNGGQFF. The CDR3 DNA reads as TGTGCCAGCAGCTTGTCCGGGACTAGAAATGGGGGGCAGTTCTTC.

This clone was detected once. The chain's CDR3 is CASSPSDRPYEQYF. The CDR3 bases are TGTGCCAGCAGCCCTTCGGACAGACCCTACGAGCAGTACTTC. The chain employs TRBV13 and TRBJ2-7; TRBD1 might be the D (6 bases). V was trimmed by 5 bases and J by 2 bases, leaving 13 bases between them. The length of the CDR3 is 14 residues. Germline V gene data show CDR1 as PRHDT and CDR2 as FYEKMQ (reference sequence).

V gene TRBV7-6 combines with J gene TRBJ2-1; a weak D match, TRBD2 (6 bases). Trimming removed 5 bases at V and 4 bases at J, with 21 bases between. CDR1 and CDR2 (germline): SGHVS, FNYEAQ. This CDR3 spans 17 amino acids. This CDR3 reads CASSEGARLVFYNEQFF. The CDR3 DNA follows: TGTGCCAGCAGCGAAGGGGCTAGACTAGTCTTTTACAATGAGCAGTTCTTC.

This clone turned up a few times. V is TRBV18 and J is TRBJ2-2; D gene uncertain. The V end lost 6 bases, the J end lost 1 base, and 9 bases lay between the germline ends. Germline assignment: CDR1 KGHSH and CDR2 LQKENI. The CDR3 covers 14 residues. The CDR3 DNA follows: TGTGCCAGCTCCCGGGTCCGGAACACCGGGGAGCTGTTTTTT. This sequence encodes CASSRVRNTGELFF.

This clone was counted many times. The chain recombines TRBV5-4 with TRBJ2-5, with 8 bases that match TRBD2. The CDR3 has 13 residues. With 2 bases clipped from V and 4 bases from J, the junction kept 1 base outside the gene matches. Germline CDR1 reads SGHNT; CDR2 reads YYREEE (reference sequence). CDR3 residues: CASSFGTRETQYF. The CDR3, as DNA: TGTGCCAGCAGCTTTGGGACTAGAGAGACCCAGTACTTC.

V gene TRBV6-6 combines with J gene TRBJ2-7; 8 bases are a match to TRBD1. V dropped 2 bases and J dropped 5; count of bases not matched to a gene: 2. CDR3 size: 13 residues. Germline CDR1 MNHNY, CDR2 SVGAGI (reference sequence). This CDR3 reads CASSYRTGNEQYF. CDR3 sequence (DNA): TGTGCCAGCAGTTACCGGACAGGGAACGAGCAGTACTTC.